This T cell receptor (beta chain) derives from a study of cytomegalovirus exposure and HLA in healthy donors. Study in general: Of roughly 400 genotyped donors, 81% clustered with self-reported Caucasian donors. Study-wide results and limits: Altogether, some 170 TCR beta chains were recorded as cytomegalovirus-associated. Some V segments could not be told apart, so they were left out, TRBV6-2 and TRBV6-3 among them.

CDR3 length equals 16 residues. Losses at the gene ends were 3 bases for V and 1 base for J; bases not matched to a gene: 5. The germline V gene encodes CDR1 LGHNT and CDR2 FRNRAP. A word on this clone: Antigen specificity is unknown.

PCR employed 60 Vbeta and 13 Jbeta primers. Libraries were prepared by immunoSEQ multiplex PCR; TCRdb keeps only in-frame clonotypes and omits some of them. The profile shows some 140,000 clones, about two thirds of them singletons. Sampled while nominally healthy, donors likely had unrecorded immune exposures. This receptor was obtained from a man aged 45-60 years in good health and CMV-seropositive. The source material was PBMCs. The chain combines TRBV12-5 with TRBJ1-4, with 7 bases matching TRBD1. CDR3 sequence reads: CASGFDRVLTNEKLFF. The CDR3 DNA reads TGTGCTAGTGGTTTTGACAGGGTTTTAACTAATGAAAAACTGTTTTTT.